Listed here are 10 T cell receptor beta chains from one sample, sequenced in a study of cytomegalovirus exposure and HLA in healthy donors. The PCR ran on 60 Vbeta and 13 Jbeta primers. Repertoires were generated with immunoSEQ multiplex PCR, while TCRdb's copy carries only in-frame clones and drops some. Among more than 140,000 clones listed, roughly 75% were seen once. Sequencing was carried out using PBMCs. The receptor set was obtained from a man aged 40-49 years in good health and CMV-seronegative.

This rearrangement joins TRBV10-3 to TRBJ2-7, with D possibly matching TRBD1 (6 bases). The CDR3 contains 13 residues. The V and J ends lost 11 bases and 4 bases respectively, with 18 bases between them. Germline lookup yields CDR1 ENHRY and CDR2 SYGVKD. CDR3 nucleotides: TGTGCCGTGCGGACAGACCTCGGGTACGAGCAGTACTTC. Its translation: CAVRTDLGYEQYF.

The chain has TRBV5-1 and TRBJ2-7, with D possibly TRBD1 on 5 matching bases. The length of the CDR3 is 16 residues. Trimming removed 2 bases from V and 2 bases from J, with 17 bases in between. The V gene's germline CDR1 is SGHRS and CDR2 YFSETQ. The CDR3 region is CASSFGSRQRTYEQYF. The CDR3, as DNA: TGCGCCAGCAGCTTCGGATCTAGACAGCGCACCTACGAGCAGTACTTC.

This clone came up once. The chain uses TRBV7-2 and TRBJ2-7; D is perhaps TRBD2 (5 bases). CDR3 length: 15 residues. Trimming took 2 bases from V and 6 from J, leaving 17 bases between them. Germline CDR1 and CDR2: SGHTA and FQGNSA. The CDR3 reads CASSLQRTDISEQYF. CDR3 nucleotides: TGTGCCAGCAGCTTACAGCGGACCGATATTTCCGAGCAGTACTTC.

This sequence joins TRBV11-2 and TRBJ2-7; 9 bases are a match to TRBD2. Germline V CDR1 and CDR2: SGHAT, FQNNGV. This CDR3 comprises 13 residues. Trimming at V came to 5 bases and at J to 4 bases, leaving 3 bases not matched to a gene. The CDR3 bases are TGTGCCAGCAGCGATAGCGGGGGTTACGAGCAGTACTTC. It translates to CASSDSGGYEQYF.

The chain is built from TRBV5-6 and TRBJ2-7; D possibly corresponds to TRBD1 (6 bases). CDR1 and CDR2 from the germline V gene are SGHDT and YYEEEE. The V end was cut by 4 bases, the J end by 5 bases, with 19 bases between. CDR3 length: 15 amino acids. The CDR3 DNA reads TGTGCCAGCAGCCTCATAGGGCAGGGGATCCACGAGCAGTACTTC. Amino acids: CASSLIGQGIHEQYF. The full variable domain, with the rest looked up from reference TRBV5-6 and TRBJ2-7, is DAGVTQSPTHLIKTRGQQVTLRCSPKSGHDTVSWYQQALGQGPQFIFQYYEEEERQRGNFPDRFSGHQFPNYSSELNVNALLLGDSALYLCASSLIGQGIHEQYFGPGTRLTVT.

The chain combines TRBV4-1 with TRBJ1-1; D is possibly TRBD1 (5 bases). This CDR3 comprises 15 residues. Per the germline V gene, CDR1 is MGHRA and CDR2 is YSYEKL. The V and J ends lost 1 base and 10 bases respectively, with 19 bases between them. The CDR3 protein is CASSQGAQGSGSAFF. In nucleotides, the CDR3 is TGCGCCAGCAGCCAAGGTGCCCAGGGCAGCGGGTCAGCTTTCTTT.

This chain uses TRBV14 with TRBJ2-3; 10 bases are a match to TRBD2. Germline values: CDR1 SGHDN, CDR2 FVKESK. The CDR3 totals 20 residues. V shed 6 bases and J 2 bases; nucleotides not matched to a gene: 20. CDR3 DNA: TGTGCCAGCAGTTTAACTCTCCCACTAGCGGGGATTGATGTCACAGATACGCAGTATTTT. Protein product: CASSLTLPLAGIDVTDTQYF.

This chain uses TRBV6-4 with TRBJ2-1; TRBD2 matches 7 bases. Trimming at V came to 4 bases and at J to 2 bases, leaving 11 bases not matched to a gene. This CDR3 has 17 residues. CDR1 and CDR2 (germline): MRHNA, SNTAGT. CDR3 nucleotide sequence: TGTGCCAGCAGTGTGAAATCGGCGGGGGTAACCTACAATGAGCAGTTCTTC. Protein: CASSVKSAGVTYNEQFF.

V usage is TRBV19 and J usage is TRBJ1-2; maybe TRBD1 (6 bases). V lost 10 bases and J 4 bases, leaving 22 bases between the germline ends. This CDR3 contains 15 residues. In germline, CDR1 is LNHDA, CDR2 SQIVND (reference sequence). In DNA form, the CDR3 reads TGTGCCACCCTGGCGGGGGGGGCTGGAGGCTATGGCTACACCTTC. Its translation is CATLAGGAGGYGYTF.

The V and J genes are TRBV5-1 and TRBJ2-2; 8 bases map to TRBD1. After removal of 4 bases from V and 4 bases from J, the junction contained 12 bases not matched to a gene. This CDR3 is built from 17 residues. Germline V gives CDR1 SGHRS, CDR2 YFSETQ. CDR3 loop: CASSPLSGTGPTGELFF. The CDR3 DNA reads TGCGCCAGCAGCCCACTGTCCGGGACAGGACCCACCGGGGAGCTGTTTTTT.